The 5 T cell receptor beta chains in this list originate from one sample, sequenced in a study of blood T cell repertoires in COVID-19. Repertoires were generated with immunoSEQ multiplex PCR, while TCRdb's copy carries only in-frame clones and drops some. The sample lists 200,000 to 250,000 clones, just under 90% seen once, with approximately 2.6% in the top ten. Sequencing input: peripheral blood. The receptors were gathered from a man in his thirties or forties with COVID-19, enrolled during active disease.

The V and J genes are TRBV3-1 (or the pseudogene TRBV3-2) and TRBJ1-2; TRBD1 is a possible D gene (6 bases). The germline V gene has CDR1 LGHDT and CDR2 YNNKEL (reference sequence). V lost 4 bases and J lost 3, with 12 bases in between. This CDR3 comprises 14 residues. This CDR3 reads CASSPRTAHYGYTF. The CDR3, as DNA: TGTGCCAGCAGCCCCCGGACAGCTCACTATGGCTACACCTTC.

The CDR3 DNA follows: TGTGCCACCAGTGATTGGACTAGCGGGAGCACAGATACGCAGTATTTT. Translating it yields CATSDWTSGSTDTQYF. This sequence joins TRBV24-1 and TRBJ2-3, with 11 bases that match TRBD2. This CDR3 contains 16 residues. V shed 2 bases, J shed 0 bases, and the junction held 0 bases outside the gene matches. Germline V gene sequence: CDR1 KGHDR, CDR2 SFDVKD.

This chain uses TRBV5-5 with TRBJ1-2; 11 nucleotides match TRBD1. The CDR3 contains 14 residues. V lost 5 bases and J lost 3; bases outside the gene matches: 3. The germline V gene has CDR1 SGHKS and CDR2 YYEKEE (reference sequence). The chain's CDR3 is CASRPGQGDYGYTF. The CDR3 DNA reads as TGTGCCAGCAGACCGGGACAGGGGGACTATGGCTACACCTTC.

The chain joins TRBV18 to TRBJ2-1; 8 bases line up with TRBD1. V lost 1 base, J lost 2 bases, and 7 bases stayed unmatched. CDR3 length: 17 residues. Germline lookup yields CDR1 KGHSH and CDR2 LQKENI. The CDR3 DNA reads TGTGCCAGCTCACCACAACAAGGACAGGGAACCTACAATGAGCAGTTCTTC. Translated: CASSPQQGQGTYNEQFF.

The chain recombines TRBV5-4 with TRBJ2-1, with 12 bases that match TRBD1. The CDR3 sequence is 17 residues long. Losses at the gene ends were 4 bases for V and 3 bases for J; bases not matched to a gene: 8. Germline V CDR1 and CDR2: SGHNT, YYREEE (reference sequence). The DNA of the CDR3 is TGTGCCAGCAGCCCCGGGGGGGACAGGGGGCTCTACAATGAGCAGTTCTTC. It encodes CASSPGGDRGLYNEQFF.